The sequence of this T cell receptor beta chain was determined in a study of T-cell reconstitution after alpha-beta-depleted transplantation in children (dated by TCRdb to about 2016). With respect to the entire study: Using TCR repertoire profiling, the study followed T-cell immune reconstitution in a quantitative way in children after TCRalphabeta/CD19-depleted allogeneic hematopoietic cell transplantation.

The library was built by means of PCR. Sequencing took place on an Illumina HiSeq 2500. TCR libraries were prepared with molecular barcoding, using unique molecular identifiers to normalize TCRbeta repertoire quantification. TCRdb reran the public reads through fastp at Q25 and MiXCR, keeping productive beta chains. All rows with the same CDR3 protein become a single entry with the most common DNA and genes. For this sample the table gives approximately 640,000 distinct CDR3 sequences, of which approximately 15% were detected only once. The ten largest clones take up about 1.1% of the sample. There are a few counts of this clonotype. Its specific antigen is unknown. No base-level quality is on record; no much larger clone is a single base apart. From the cysteine up to the phenylalanine, the CDR3 has a length of 16 residues. CDR3 DNA is the only sequence kept; it has 48 bases, read in frame from the first base. CDR1 and CDR2 are read off the germline V gene as SGHTA and FQGNSA. Cut back by 1 base and 0 bases, the V and J ends lie 10 bases apart.

The chain couples TRBV7-2 to TRBJ1-5; a tentative D call is TRBD1 (5 bases match). The TCR originated in a human donor who donated a stem cell graft to a child with acute myeloid leukemia. The source was PBMCs from the stem cell graft donor, collected from the stem cell graft. The base sequence is TGTGCCAGCAGCTTAGAAGGACAAAATAGCAATCAGCCCCAGCATTTT. This sequence encodes CASSLEGQNSNQPQHF.